This TCR beta chain is from a study of T cell responses to AZD1222 COVID-19 vaccine. Regarding the study as a whole: Baseline testing showed seropositivity in only 5 or 6 AZD1222 recipients. Vaccine-associated CD4 TCRs ranged over spike, dominating at 160-218 and 743-854. Spike-specific TCR breadth rose after two AZD1222 doses, and depth rose as well.

TCRdb keeps only in-frame clones here, not all; method: immunoSEQ multiplex PCR. The sample shows about 200,000 clones, approximately 86% of them seen only once. V was trimmed by 4 bases and J by 0 bases, leaving 13 bases between them. The CDR3 totals 15 residues. CDR1 LGHNA and CDR2 YNFKEQ come from the germline V gene. To note about this clone: Its antigen is not identified.

The chain has TRBV4-2 and TRBJ2-7, with D maybe TRBD1 (5 bases). The receptor's source is an adult in good health. The sequencing used peripheral blood, collected on day 0 of AZD1222 vaccination. The CDR3 DNA reads TGTGCCAGCAGCCTAGGGGCTGCGACCTCCTACGAGCAGTACTTC. Translation gives CASSLGAATSYEQYF.